Detailed here is one T cell receptor beta chain. Its antigen remains undetermined. Base qualities are not recorded, but no much larger clone differs from it by a single base. The germline V gene gives CDR1 as ENHRY and CDR2 as SYGVKD. Inclusive of the bounding cysteine and phenylalanine, the CDR3 is 13 residues long. Only the CDR3 part of the read is kept: 39 bases, read in frame from the first base. V sheds 10 bases and J sheds 5 bases, leaving 17 bases between their ends. This sample's time point label indicates: cycle 4 day 1 (C4D1), after less than 7 weeks of nivolumab. Every trial patient had relapsed following autologous stem cell transplantation, and prior brentuximab vedotin exposure was what differed among cohorts A, B and C. The trial cohort comprised some 60 patients with relapsed/refractory classical Hodgkin lymphoma whose best overall responses were complete response, partial response or progressive disease. Single-agent nivolumab was administered to trial patients in the multi-cohort phase II CheckMate 205 trial. An independent review committee assessed best overall response by applying the 2007 International Working Group response criteria. Trial PBMCs were obtained immediately prior to nivolumab initiation (C1D1) and on therapy at cycle 2 day 1 and cycle 4 day 1. After peripheral blood was drawn into 8 mL Vacutainer Cell Preparation Tubes, PBMCs were isolated by centrifugation and then cryopreserved.

The Qiagen DNeasy kit was used to extract genomic DNA from unsorted PBMCs and from the negatively selected CD4+ and CD8+ fractions. TCR beta CDR3 regions were subjected to amplification by immunoSEQ multiplex PCR with primers that anneal to V and J segments. A synthetic immune receptor repertoire was used to minimize amplification bias, and any remaining bias was removed computationally after sequencing. The study's own analysis went as follows. Repertoire diversity was quantified as the Shannon entropy index using custom Python scripts. Unsorted, CD4+ and CD8+ repertoires were examined separately, except in combined analyses, for which CD4+ and CD8+ sequences were merged in silico. A clone counted as expanded when the clone's frequency after treatment rose at least 2-fold relative to C1D1, and clones undetected at baseline were given a pseudocount of 0.5. Clones with 0 or 1 copy at C1D1 were classified as singleton clones, and clones with 2 or more copies were classified as non-singleton clones. Clones expanded in unsorted samples were annotated as CD4+, CD8+ or unknown by matching protein sequences in sorted samples from the same patient. Wilcoxon tests on paired samples were used to test diversity changes from C1D1 to C4D1. TCRdb carries this immuneACCESS record with in-frame sequences only. Its versions omit some clonotypes, under half of them owing to an unresolved V gene in the studies checked, with the rest unexplained. V, J and clone size were drawn from that table, and D and trimming were deduced from the DNA. Within this sample are approximately 100,000 clones, with under 85% of them counted one time only. Of the sample, 15% to 20% is held by the ten largest clones.

The entry originates in a study of PD-1 blockade in classical Hodgkin lymphoma (dated by TCRdb to about 2020). For the study in its entirety: Nivolumab dosing was 3 mg/kg intravenously every 2 weeks, continuing until either disease progression or unacceptable toxicity. To define a peripheral blood immune signature of response to PD-1 blockade in classical Hodgkin lymphoma, the study combined TCR beta sequencing with CyTOF. What the authors observed across the whole study: A significant rise by C4D1 was seen in CD4+ but not CD8+ TCR diversity (p=0.0027 vs p=0.16), with the rise being most apparent in complete responders (p=0.02). Patients starting nivolumab less than 1 year after ASCT had lower diversity and were excluded from later analyses to avoid confounding by immune reconstitution. Baseline TCR diversity was reported to be lower in newly diagnosed patients than in healthy donors, and even lower in relapsed/refractory patients. The study covered only a single clinical trial cohort, and the causes of the repertoire differences, possibly disease activity or prior therapy, were still not defined. Trial patients with a complete response had baseline diversity similar to that of newly diagnosed patients, while partial responders and progressors had significantly lower diversity.

Sequences were derived from peripheral blood mononuclear cells (PBMCs), sampled before the fourth cycle of nivolumab. The TCR was taken from a human donor with classical Hodgkin lymphoma. Recombination joined TRBV10-3 with TRBJ1-2; confidence is insufficient to name the D gene. The CDR3 sequence is CATSEDEGYGYTF. The DNA reads as follows: TGTGCCACGTCCGAGGACGAAGGGTATGGCTACACCTTC.